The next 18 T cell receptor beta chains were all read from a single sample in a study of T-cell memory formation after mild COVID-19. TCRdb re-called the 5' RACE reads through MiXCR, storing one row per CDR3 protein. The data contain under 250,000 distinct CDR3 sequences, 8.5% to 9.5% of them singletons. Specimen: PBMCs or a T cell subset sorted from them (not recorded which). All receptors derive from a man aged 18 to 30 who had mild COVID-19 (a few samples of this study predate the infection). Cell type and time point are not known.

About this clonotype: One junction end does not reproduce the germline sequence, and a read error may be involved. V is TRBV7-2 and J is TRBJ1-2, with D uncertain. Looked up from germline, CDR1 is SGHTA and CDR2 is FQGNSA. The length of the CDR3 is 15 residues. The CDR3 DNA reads TGTGCCAGCAGCCCATCAGTTGCAGCTAAATATGGCTACACCTTC. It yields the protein CASSPSVAAKYGYTF.

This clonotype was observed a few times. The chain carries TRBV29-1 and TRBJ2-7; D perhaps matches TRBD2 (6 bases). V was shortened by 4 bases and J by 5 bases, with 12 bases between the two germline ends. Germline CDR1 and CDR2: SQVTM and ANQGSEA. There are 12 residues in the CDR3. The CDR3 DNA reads TGCAGCGTTGCTTGGGGGGACCACGAGCAGTACTTC. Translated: CSVAWGDHEQYF.

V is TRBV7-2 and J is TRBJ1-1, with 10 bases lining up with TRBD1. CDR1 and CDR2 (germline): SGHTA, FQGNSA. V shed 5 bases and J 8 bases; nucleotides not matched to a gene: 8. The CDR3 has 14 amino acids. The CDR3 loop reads CASSPTGGMLEAFF. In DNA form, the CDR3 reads TGTGCCAGCAGCCCGACAGGGGGCATGTTAGAAGCTTTCTTT. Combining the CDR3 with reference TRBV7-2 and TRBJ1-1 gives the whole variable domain GAGVSQSPSNKVTEKGKDVELRCDPISGHTALYWYRQSLGQGLEFLIYFQGNSAPDKSGLPSDRFSAERTGGSVSTLTIQRTQQEDSAVYLCASSPTGGMLEAFFGQGTRLTVV.

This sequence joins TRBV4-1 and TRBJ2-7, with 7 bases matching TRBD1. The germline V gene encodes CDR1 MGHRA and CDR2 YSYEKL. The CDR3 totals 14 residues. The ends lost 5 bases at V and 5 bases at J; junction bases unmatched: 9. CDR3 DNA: TGCGCCAGCAGCTCCGGGTACAGGGGCCACGAGCAGTACTTC. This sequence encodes CASSSGYRGHEQYF.

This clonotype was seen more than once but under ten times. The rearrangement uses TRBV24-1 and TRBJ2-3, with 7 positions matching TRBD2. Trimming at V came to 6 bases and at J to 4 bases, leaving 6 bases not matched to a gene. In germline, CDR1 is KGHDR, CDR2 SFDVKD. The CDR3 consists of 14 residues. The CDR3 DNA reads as TGTGCCACCAGTTCAGGACTAGTCGCAGATACGCAGTATTTT. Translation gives CATSSGLVADTQYF.

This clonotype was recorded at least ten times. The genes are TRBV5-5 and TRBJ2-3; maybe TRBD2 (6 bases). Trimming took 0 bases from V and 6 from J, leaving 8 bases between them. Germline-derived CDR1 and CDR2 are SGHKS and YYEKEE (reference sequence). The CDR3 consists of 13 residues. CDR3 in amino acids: CASSLDGGDTQYF. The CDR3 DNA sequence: TGTGCCAGCAGCTTGGATGGGGGGGATACGCAGTATTTT.

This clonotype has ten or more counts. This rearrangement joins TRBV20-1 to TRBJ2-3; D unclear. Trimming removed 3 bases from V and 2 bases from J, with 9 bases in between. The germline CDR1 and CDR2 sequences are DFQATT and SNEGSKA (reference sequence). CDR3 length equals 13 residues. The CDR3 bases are TGCAGTGCTAGTGATCTAGTCACAGATACGCAGTATTTT. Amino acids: CSASDLVTDTQYF.

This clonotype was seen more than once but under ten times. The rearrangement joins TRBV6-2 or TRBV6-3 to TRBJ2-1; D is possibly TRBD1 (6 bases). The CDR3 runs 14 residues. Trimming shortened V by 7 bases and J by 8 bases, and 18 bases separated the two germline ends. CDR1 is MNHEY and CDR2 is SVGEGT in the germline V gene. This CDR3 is CASKSGRGGHEQFF. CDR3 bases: TGTGCCAGCAAGTCGGGCAGGGGCGGCCATGAGCAGTTCTTC.

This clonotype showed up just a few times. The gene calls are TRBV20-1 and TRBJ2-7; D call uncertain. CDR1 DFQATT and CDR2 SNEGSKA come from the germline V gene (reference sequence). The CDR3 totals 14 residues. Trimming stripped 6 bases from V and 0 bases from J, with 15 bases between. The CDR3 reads CSARVAADSYEQYF. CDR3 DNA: TGCAGTGCCCGGGTCGCTGCCGACTCCTACGAGCAGTACTTC.

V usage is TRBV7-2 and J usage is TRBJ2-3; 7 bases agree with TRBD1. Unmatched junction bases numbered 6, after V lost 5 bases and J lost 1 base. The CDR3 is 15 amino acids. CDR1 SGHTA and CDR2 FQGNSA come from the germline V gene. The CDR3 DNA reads TGTGCCAGCAGCCCGGCGCAGGGGGGCACAGATACGCAGTATTTT. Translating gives CASSPAQGGTDTQYF.

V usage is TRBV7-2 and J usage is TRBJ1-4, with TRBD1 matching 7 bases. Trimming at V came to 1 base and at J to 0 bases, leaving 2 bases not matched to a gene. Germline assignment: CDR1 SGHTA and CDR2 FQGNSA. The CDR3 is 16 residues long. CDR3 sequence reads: CASSLGGTATNEKLFF. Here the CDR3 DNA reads TGTGCCAGCAGCTTAGGCGGGACAGCAACTAATGAAAAACTGTTTTTT. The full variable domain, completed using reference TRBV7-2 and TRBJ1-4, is GAGVSQSPSNKVTEKGKDVELRCDPISGHTALYWYRQSLGQGLEFLIYFQGNSAPDKSGLPSDRFSAERTGGSVSTLTIQRTQQEDSAVYLCASSLGGTATNEKLFFGSGTQLSVL.

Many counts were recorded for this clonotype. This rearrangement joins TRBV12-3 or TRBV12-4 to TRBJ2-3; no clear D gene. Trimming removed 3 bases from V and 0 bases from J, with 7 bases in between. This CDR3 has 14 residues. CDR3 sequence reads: CASSFLGSTDTQYF. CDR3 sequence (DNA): TGTGCCAGCAGTTTCCTGGGTAGCACAGATACGCAGTATTTT.

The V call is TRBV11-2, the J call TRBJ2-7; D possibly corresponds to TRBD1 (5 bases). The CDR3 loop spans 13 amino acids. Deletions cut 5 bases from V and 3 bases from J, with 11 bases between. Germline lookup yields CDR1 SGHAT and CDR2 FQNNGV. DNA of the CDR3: TGTGCCAGCAGCACCAGACAGATCTACGAGCAGTACTTC. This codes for CASSTRQIYEQYF.

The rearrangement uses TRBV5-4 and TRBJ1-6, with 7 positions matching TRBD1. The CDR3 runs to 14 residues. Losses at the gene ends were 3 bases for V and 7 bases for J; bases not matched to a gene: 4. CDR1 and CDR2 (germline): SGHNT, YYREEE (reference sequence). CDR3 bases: TGTGCCAGCAGCTCGGGACAGATAAATTCACCCCTCCACTTT. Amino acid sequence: CASSSGQINSPLHF.

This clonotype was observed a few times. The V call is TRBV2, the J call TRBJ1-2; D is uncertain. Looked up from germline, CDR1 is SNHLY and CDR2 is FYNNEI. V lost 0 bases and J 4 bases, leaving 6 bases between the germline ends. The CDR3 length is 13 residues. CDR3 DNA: TGTGCCAGCAGTGAAGCCGGCGTCTATGGCTACACCTTC. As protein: CASSEAGVYGYTF. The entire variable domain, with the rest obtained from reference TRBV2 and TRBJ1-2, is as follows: EPEVTQTPSHQVTQMGQEVILRCVPISNHLYFYWYRQILGQKVEFLVSFYNNEISEKSEIFDDQFSVERPDGSNFTLKIRSTKLEDSAMYFCASSEAGVYGYTFGSGTRLTVV.

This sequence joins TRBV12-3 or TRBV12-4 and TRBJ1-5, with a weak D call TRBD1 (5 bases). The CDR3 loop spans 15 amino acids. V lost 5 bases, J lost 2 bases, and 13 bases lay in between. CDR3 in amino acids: CASSPPREGNQPQHF. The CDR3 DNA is TGTGCCAGCAGTCCGCCCAGGGAAGGCAATCAGCCCCAGCATTTT.

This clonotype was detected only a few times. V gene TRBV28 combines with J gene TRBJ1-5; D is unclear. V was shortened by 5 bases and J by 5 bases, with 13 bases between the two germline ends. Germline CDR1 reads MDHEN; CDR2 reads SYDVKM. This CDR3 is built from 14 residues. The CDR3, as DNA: TGTGCCAGCAGTCATAGTCAGACTTATCAGCCCCAGCATTTT. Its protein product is CASSHSQTYQPQHF.

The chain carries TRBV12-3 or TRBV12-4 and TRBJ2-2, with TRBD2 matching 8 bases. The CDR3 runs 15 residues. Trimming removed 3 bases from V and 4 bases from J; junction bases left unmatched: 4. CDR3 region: CASSFWSGGTGELFF. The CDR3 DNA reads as TGTGCCAGCAGTTTTTGGAGCGGGGGCACCGGGGAGCTGTTTTTT.